This T cell receptor beta chain was profiled in a study of T cells in Graves' hyperthyroidism and ophthalmopathy. This clonotype was detected ten times or more. Regions amplified from RNA transcripts were the TCR beta CDR3 regions. In the first-round RT-PCR of the TCR CDR3, the HTBI primer set was used. Using its own MiXCR run on the multiplex PCR reads, TCRdb lists one record per CDR3 protein. The sample lists hundreds of thousands of distinct CDR3 sequences; 16% were seen once. The germline V and J ends were trimmed by 4 bases and 4 bases, with 10 bases remaining between them. The CDR3 consists of 13 residues. The germline gives CDR1 MNHEY, CDR2 SMNVEV (reference sequence).

This chain connects TRBV27 to TRBJ1-2, with a tentative D call TRBD1 (5 bases). The TCR sequence derives from a woman between 40 and 50 years old with Graves' ophthalmopathy. Material for sequencing was blood. The CDR3 sequence: CASSSGTAYGYTF. The CDR3 nucleotides read TGTGCCAGCAGTTCCGGGACGGCCTATGGCTACACCTTC.